A selection of T cell receptor beta chains follows, all from one sample in a study of CD8 T cells in ankylosing spondylitis. Each CDR3 protein gets one entry after TCRdb re-called the 5' RACE reads with MiXCR. The sample records about 840,000 distinct CDR3 sequences, approximately 12% being singletons. The specimen sequenced was blood, either unsorted or a sorted T cell fraction (not recorded which). The receptors here all came from a male donor with ankylosing spondylitis. Each CDR3 is given with its conserved first and last residue. The order of the fields is J gene, D gene, V gene, clone size, CDR3 protein, CDR3 DNA. A D gene is named only where the DNA matches it firmly. Clone size is shown for a subset of rows, as once, few, many or a class of expanded clone.

TRBJ2-7 TRBD2 TRBV18 NA CASSPRTSGSLEQYF TGTGCCAGCTCGCCACGGACTAGCGGGAGTCTCGAGCAGTACTTC
TRBJ1-1 TRBD1 TRBV4-2 NA CASSRQTGEAEAFF TGTGCCAGCAGCCGCCAGACAGGGGAGGCTGAAGCTTTCTTT
TRBJ2-3 NA TRBV7-9 few CASRPFGLYTDTQYF TGTGCCAGCAGGCCTTTCGGTCTCTACACAGATACGCAGTATTTT
TRBJ2-5 NA TRBV12-3/TRBV12-4 many CASSLYRAGETQYF TGTGCCAGCAGTTTATACAGGGCGGGAGAGACCCAGTACTTC
TRBJ2-1 NA TRBV20-1 many CSARDQGGSYNEQFF TGCAGTGCTAGAGATCAAGGGGGCTCCTACAATGAGCAGTTCTTC
TRBJ2-1 NA TRBV20-1 many CSAATGSFYNEQFF TGCAGTGCAGCGACCGGGAGCTTTTACAATGAGCAGTTCTTC
TRBJ2-7 NA TRBV3-1 few CASSQVVAGSSYEQYF TGTGCCAGCAGCCAAGTGGTGGCAGGGAGCTCCTACGAGCAGTACTTC
TRBJ1-5 TRBD1 TRBV20-1 NA CSGWDRGFGQPQHF TGCAGTGGGTGGGACAGGGGGTTCGGTCAGCCCCAGCATTTT
TRBJ1-1 NA TRBV5-1 NA CASSLKAQSTEAFF TGCGCCAGCAGCTTGAAAGCCCAATCCACTGAAGCTTTCTTT
TRBJ2-3 NA TRBV2 NA CARKRADTQYF TGTGCCAGGAAGAGAGCAGATACGCAGTATTTT
TRBJ1-1 NA TRBV6-1 NA CASSPRDDMTEAFF TGTGCCAGCAGTCCCCGGGACGACATGACTGAAGCTTTCTTT
TRBJ2-7 NA TRBV7-9 many CASSLSRGTYEQYF TGTGCCAGCAGCTTATCTCGGGGAACCTACGAGCAGTACTTC
TRBJ1-6 NA TRBV5-6 many CASNMGGANSPLHF TGTGCCAGCAACATGGGCGGCGCCAATTCACCCCTCCACTTT
TRBJ2-2 TRBD1 TRBV18 many CASSPDRAANTGELFF TGTGCCAGCTCACCAGACAGGGCGGCGAACACCGGGGAGCTGTTTTTT
TRBJ1-2 TRBD1 TRBV25-1 few CASSDYWDRGYGYTF TGTGCCAGCAGTGATTACTGGGACAGGGGCTATGGCTACACCTTC
TRBJ1-1 TRBD1 TRBV20-1 many CSAPGQTNTEAFF TGCAGTGCCCCGGGACAGACGAACACTGAAGCTTTCTTT
TRBJ1-6 NA TRBV6-1 NA CASRSRGGVYNSPLHF TGTGCCAGCAGAAGCAGGGGAGGGGTCTATAATTCACCCCTCCACTTT
TRBJ1-1 NA TRBV4-3 few CASSQSHESGRTEAFF TGCGCCAGCAGCCAGTCCCACGAAAGTGGTCGAACTGAAGCTTTCTTT
TRBJ2-5 TRBD1 TRBV10-3 NA CAISESTGGQETQYF TGTGCCATCAGTGAGTCGACAGGGGGCCAAGAGACCCAGTACTTC
TRBJ2-3 TRBD2 TRBV5-5 NA CASSLASGPDTQYF TGTGCCAGCAGCTTGGCTAGCGGTCCAGATACGCAGTATTTT
TRBJ2-1 NA TRBV7-2 NA CASSVQFGGEQFF TGTGCCAGCAGCGTCCAATTCGGGGGTGAGCAGTTCTTC
TRBJ2-7 NA TRBV5-5 NA CASSLEGLVERGF TGTGCCAGCAGCTTGGAGGGACTGGTAGAAAGGGGCTTC
TRBJ2-1 TRBD2 TRBV10-3 NA CATRTSGMDEQFF TGTGCCACTAGGACTAGCGGCATGGATGAGCAGTTCTTC
TRBJ1-5 NA TRBV6-7 NA CATYRIGRPLKSNQPQHF TGTGCCACCTACCGTATAGGGCGGCCCTTAAAGAGCAATCAGCCCCAGCATTTT
TRBJ2-2 NA TRBV11-2 NA CASSLLIVAGELFF TGTGCCAGCAGCCTCCTAATCGTCGCCGGGGAGCTGTTTTTT
TRBJ2-1 NA TRBV5-1 NA CASSSQWGPEGEQFF TGCGCCAGCAGCTCCCAATGGGGGCCCGAAGGAGAGCAGTTCTTC
TRBJ1-5 TRBD1 TRBV10-3 few CAISENWSTGRNNQPQHF TGTGCCATCAGTGAGAATTGGTCGACAGGGAGGAACAATCAGCCCCAGCATTTT
TRBJ1-1 NA TRBV15 NA CATSRAREGEAFF TGTGCCACCAGCAGAGCCAGGGAGGGTGAAGCTTTCTTT
TRBJ1-1 NA TRBV29-1 few CSVEVLPRITEAFF TGCAGCGTTGAAGTATTACCGAGAATCACTGAAGCTTTCTTT
TRBJ2-5 NA TRBV7-3 few CASSLSEGETQYF TGTGCCAGCAGCTTAAGCGAGGGAGAGACCCAGTACTTC
TRBJ2-1 NA TRBV11-1 NA CASSQLIDGINEQFF TGTGCCAGCAGCCAACTGATTGACGGAATCAATGAGCAGTTCTTC
TRBJ2-1 NA TRBV20-1 few CSARSEALLHEQFF TGCAGTGCTAGGTCGGAGGCCCTTCTGCATGAGCAGTTCTTC
TRBJ1-1 NA TRBV12-3/TRBV12-4 NA CASSRDTLEAFF TGTGCCAGCAGCCGGGACACCCTTGAAGCTTTCTTT
TRBJ1-6 TRBD1 TRBV6-1 NA CASRRTGGSNSPLHF TGTGCCAGCAGGCGGACAGGGGGCTCGAATTCACCCCTCCACTTT
TRBJ1-1 NA TRBV20-1 many CRVGQNTEAFF TGCAGGGTCGGACAGAACACTGAAGCTTTCTTT
TRBJ2-1 NA TRBV7-9 NA CASSLRRYGNEQFF TGTGCCAGCAGCTTACGGCGTTATGGGAATGAGCAGTTCTTC
TRBJ1-2 TRBD1 TRBV7-2 NA CASSRRGQTGYTF TGTGCCAGCAGCCGCAGGGGGCAAACTGGCTACACCTTC
TRBJ1-2 NA TRBV6-2/TRBV6-3 once CASSYRVVGNNYGYTF TGTGCCAGCAGTTACCGAGTTGTTGGAAATAACTATGGCTACACCTTC
TRBJ1-2 NA TRBV28 few CASSLWGTGGGYTF TGTGCCAGCAGTTTGTGGGGAACAGGAGGTGGCTACACCTTC
TRBJ1-1 NA TRBV5-1 NA CASRFGRMNTEAFF TGCGCCAGCAGGTTCGGCAGGATGAACACTGAAGCTTTCTTT
TRBJ2-7 TRBD2 TRBV12-3/TRBV12-4 many CASKWGGDYEQYF TGTGCCAGCAAGTGGGGGGGAGACTACGAGCAGTACTTC
TRBJ2-1 NA TRBV7-2 NA CASSLGATTYYNEQFF TGTGCCAGCAGCTTAGGGGCTACAACCTATTACAATGAGCAGTTCTTC
TRBJ2-7 TRBD2 TRBV7-2 NA CASGSSGRREQYF TGTGCCAGCGGATCAAGCGGGAGGAGGGAGCAGTACTTC
TRBJ2-2 NA TRBV6-1 few CASSEGIRTGELFF TGTGCCAGCAGTGAAGGAATTAGGACCGGGGAGCTGTTTTTT
TRBJ1-1 NA TRBV6-1 few CASSKGGRGNTEAFF TGTGCCAGCAGTAAGGGTGGCCGGGGGAACACTGAAGCTTTCTTT
TRBJ1-6 NA TRBV4-2 few CASSQEQGNSPLHF TGTGCCAGCAGCCAAGAGCAGGGGAATTCACCCCTCCACTTT
TRBJ1-3 NA TRBV20-1 NA CSAATLRDSGNTIYF TGCAGTGCCGCGACTCTACGCGACTCTGGAAACACCATATATTTT
TRBJ2-1 TRBD1 TRBV5-1 NA CASSSQGAPYNEQFF TGCGCCAGCAGCTCACAGGGGGCCCCCTACAATGAGCAGTTCTTC
TRBJ2-5 TRBD2 TRBV29-1 few CSVERLASGGAMETQYF TGCAGCGTTGAAAGGCTCGCTAGCGGGGGGGCCATGGAGACCCAGTACTTC
TRBJ2-1 TRBD1 TRBV20-1 NA CSAYRDRNPNEQFF TGCAGTGCTTACCGGGACAGAAATCCCAATGAGCAGTTCTTC
TRBJ2-2 NA TRBV12-3/TRBV12-4 NA CASSFDVNTGELFF TGTGCCAGCAGTTTTGACGTGAACACCGGGGAGCTGTTTTTT
TRBJ2-1 NA TRBV24-1 few CATSEPRGGSSYNEQFF TGTGCCACCAGTGAACCGAGGGGGGGAAGCTCCTACAATGAGCAGTTCTTC
TRBJ2-7 TRBD1 TRBV5-1 few CASSLVTGANYEQYF TGCGCCAGCAGCTTGGTGACAGGGGCCAACTACGAGCAGTACTTC
TRBJ2-5 TRBD2 TRBV20-1 many CSAELTSGETQYF TGCAGTGCAGAGTTGACTAGCGGGGAGACCCAGTACTTC